What follows are 24 T cell receptor beta chains derived from one specimen sequenced in a study of human thymus T cells. Corrective heart surgery yielded resections, and these provided the thymus tissue. TCRdb's table, derived via immunoSEQ multiplex PCR, lists solely in-frame clones and lacks some. The sample includes roughly 130,000 clones, around 96% seen only once; the top ten take 0.02% to 0.03%. Sequencing was carried out using thymus tissue. Receptor source: a boy younger than two with a congenital heart defect but otherwise immunologically healthy.

The chain links TRBV5-1 to TRBJ1-6; D is undetermined. The CDR3 extends over 19 amino acids. V lost 0 bases and J 0 bases, leaving 16 bases between the germline ends. Germline CDR1 and CDR2: SGHRS and YFSETQ. CDR3 coding DNA: TGCGCCAGCAGCTTGGGGCCCTGGGGAATTAACTCCTATAATTCACCCCTCCACTTT. Its protein is CASSLGPWGINSYNSPLHF.

This sequence joins TRBV27 and TRBJ1-1; 7 bases match TRBD1. Trimming cost V 4 bases and J 1 base; bases outside gene matches: 0. There are 13 residues in the CDR3. Germline V CDR1 and CDR2: MNHEY, SMNVEV (reference sequence). The CDR3 sequence: CASSYRGNTEAFF. The CDR3 DNA is TGTGCCAGCAGTTACAGGGGGAACACTGAAGCTTTCTTT.

CDR3 nucleotides: TGTGCCAGCAGTGAGATCAGGGGGTCCCACGAGCAGTACTTC. Amino acids: CASSEIRGSHEQYF. The V gene is TRBV6-1, the J gene TRBJ2-7, with 7 bases aligning to TRBD1. Germline CDR1 and CDR2: MNHNS and SASEGT. The CDR3 is 14 residues long. Trimming took 3 bases from V and 5 from J; bases not matched to a gene: 7.

The V gene is TRBV5-1, the J gene TRBJ2-5; D gene uncertain. Germline lookup yields CDR1 SGHRS and CDR2 YFSETQ. The V and J ends lost 5 bases and 9 bases respectively, with 17 bases between them. The CDR3 has 13 residues. The CDR3 nucleotides are TGCGCCAGCAGTTTGTCCGATTCGACGGCCCAGTACTTC. The encoded protein is CASSLSDSTAQYF.

The chain employs TRBV11-2 and TRBJ2-2, with 7 bases fitting TRBD1. This CDR3 is 16 amino acids long. Trimming at V came to 1 base and at J to 6 bases, leaving 8 bases not matched to a gene. CDR1 and CDR2 from the germline V gene are SGHAT and FQNNGV. The DNA of the CDR3 is TGTGCCAGCAGCTTAGGTGTGACAGGGTTTGCCGGGGAGCTGTTTTTT. Translating it yields CASSLGVTGFAGELFF.

The CDR3 is CASSPDRTSGTGAYNEQFF. CDR3 in DNA: TGTGCCAGCTCACCAGACCGGACTAGCGGGACTGGGGCCTACAATGAGCAGTTCTTC. The rearrangement links TRBV18 to TRBJ2-1; 12 nucleotides align to TRBD2. V was pared by 2 bases and J by 2 bases, with 10 bases of the junction left unmatched. Germline V gene sequence: CDR1 KGHSH, CDR2 LQKENI. CDR3 length equals 19 residues.

The V gene is TRBV5-1, the J gene TRBJ1-1, with D unresolved. Germline CDR1 SGHRS, CDR2 YFSETQ. The CDR3 runs 13 residues. Between the trimmed V and J ends, which lost 3 bases and 3 bases, there was a span of 9 bases. The CDR3 reads CASSCREDTEAFF. CDR3 DNA: TGCGCCAGCAGCTGCCGGGAGGACACTGAAGCTTTCTTT.

This chain links TRBV4-3 with TRBJ2-2, with no clear D. Germline V gene sequence: CDR1 LGHNA, CDR2 YSLEER. V was cut by 4 bases and J by 2 bases, with 17 bases left in between. CDR3 length: 17 amino acids. The CDR3 nucleotides are TGCGCCAGCAGCCCAGTTTGGCAGACACTTAACACCGGGGAGCTGTTTTTT. This translates into CASSPVWQTLNTGELFF.

The J gene is TRBJ2-3, the V gene TRBV9, with 8 bases that match TRBD2. V was pared by 6 bases and J by 1 base, with 7 bases of the junction left unmatched. The CDR3 length is 15 residues. Germline CDR1 is SGDLS and CDR2 is YYNGEE. CDR3 in DNA: TGTGCCAGCACCTCGGGAGCGGGGGGCACAGATACGCAGTATTTT. It translates to CASTSGAGGTDTQYF.

The chain has TRBV27 and TRBJ2-7; unclear D gene. This CDR3 spans 15 amino acids. Trimming pared 5 bases from V and 3 bases from J, leaving 17 bases between. Germline CDR1 reads MNHEY; CDR2 reads SMNVEV (reference sequence). The CDR3 DNA reads as TGTGCCAGCAGTCCGACTTCGCGTAAAAGCTACGAGCAGTACTTC. Protein product: CASSPTSRKSYEQYF.

The V gene is TRBV5-1, the J gene TRBJ2-1; tentative D call: TRBD2 (5 bases). This CDR3 spans 15 amino acids. The V end was cut by 5 bases, the J end by 3 bases, with 15 bases between. Germline V gives CDR1 SGHRS, CDR2 YFSETQ. For the CDR3, the DNA is TGCGCCAGCAGAGTTGGGCCAGCGGACTACAATGAGCAGTTCTTC. This codes for CASRVGPADYNEQFF.

The chain uses TRBV4-3 and TRBJ2-5; 10 bases agree with TRBD2. The ends lost 2 bases at V and 1 base at J; junction bases unmatched: 1. Germline V gene lookup returns CDR1 LGHNA and CDR2 YSLEER. The CDR3 totals 15 residues. The CDR3 DNA follows: TGCGCCAGCAGCCAACTAGCGGGGGCCCAAGAGACCCAGTACTTC. Protein product: CASSQLAGAQETQYF.

The genes are TRBV27 and TRBJ2-7; D is unclear. The CDR3 covers 14 residues. V lost 5 bases to trimming and J lost 1 base, with 12 bases between them. Germline V lookup: CDR1 MNHEY, CDR2 SMNVEV (reference sequence). The CDR3 region has the DNA TGTGCCAGCAGTCCGCAGGACGGTTCCTACGAGCAGTACTTC. This translates into CASSPQDGSYEQYF.

V is TRBV4-3 and J is TRBJ1-2; D gene ambiguous. From germline, CDR1 is LGHNA and CDR2 YSLEER. The CDR3 runs 16 residues. V was shortened by 1 base and J by 0 bases, with 12 bases between the two germline ends. In nucleotides, the CDR3 is TGCGCCAGCAGCCAAGTGGCAGGACCGTCTAACTATGGCTACACCTTC. This codes for CASSQVAGPSNYGYTF.

Worth noting for this clone: Other nucleotide sequences from this sample produce the same CDR3. The chain carries TRBV7-9 and TRBJ2-7, with D maybe TRBD1 (5 bases). The CDR3 is 13 residues long. The ends were cut back, 1 base at V and 2 bases at J, with 6 bases in the middle. Per the germline V gene, CDR1 is SEHNR and CDR2 is FQNEAQ (reference sequence). CDR3 amino acids: CASSLGGPYEQYF. DNA of the CDR3: TGTGCCAGCAGCTTAGGGGGCCCCTACGAGCAGTACTTC.

The chain links TRBV23-1 to TRBJ2-1; D not resolved. TRBV23-1 is annotated as an ORF whose role is uncertain. The V and J ends lost 6 bases and 4 bases respectively, with 4 bases between them. The CDR3 has 11 amino acids. The CDR3: CASSPYNEQFF. In DNA form, the CDR3 reads TGCGCCAGCAGCCCTTACAATGAGCAGTTCTTC.

The chain joins TRBV7-6 to TRBJ2-3, with D uncertain. The CDR3 is 16 amino acids. Germline V gene sequence: CDR1 SGHVS, CDR2 FNYEAQ. V was pared by 4 bases and J by 0 bases, with 14 bases between. Here the CDR3 DNA reads TGTGCCAGCAGCTCTTCTCCCGTAAAAAGCACAGATACGCAGTATTTT. Translation: CASSSSPVKSTDTQYF.

V and J are TRBV7-9 and TRBJ1-1; no clear D gene. The CDR3 contains 13 residues. V lost 2 bases and J lost 3, with 7 bases in between. CDR1 and CDR2 (germline): SEHNR, FQNEAQ (reference sequence). The CDR3 DNA is TGTGCCAGCAGCTTAATCTGGGACACTGAAGCTTTCTTT. This encodes CASSLIWDTEAFF.

The rearrangement links TRBV19 to TRBJ1-6; 11 nucleotides line up with TRBD1. There are 13 residues in the CDR3. V dropped 11 bases and J dropped 9; count of bases not matched to a gene: 6. Per the germline V gene, CDR1 is LNHDA and CDR2 is SQIVND (reference sequence). The CDR3 bases are TGTGCCTCAAGAGGGACAGGGGGTTCACCCCTCCACTTT. Protein sequence: CASRGTGGSPLHF.

In its sample, this clone was seen once. The chain has TRBV28 and TRBJ1-4; D is ambiguous. Germline values: CDR1 MDHEN, CDR2 SYDVKM. V was clipped by 6 bases and J by 8 bases, with 13 bases between them. CDR3 length: 13 amino acids. CDR3 coding DNA: TGTGCCAGCAGCAGTCACGGGCAGGAAAAACTGTTTTTT. This encodes CASSSHGQEKLFF.

The chain has TRBV7-6 and TRBJ2-7; TRBD1 matches at 10 bases. The CDR3 covers 17 residues. V gave up 5 bases and J gave up 2 bases; unmatched junction bases: 12. Germline assignment: CDR1 SGHVS and CDR2 FNYEAQ. CDR3 DNA: TGTGCCAGCAGCACATTAATCAGACAGGGGGCCCCCTACGAGCAGTACTTC. Its protein product is CASSTLIRQGAPYEQYF.

The chain couples TRBV29-1 to TRBJ2-5; possible D gene TRBD1, 6 bases. The J call may not be correct, given that the DNA end is closer to TRBJ2-7. The CDR3 is 13 amino acids. The germline V gene encodes CDR1 SQVTM and CDR2 ANQGSEA. The CDR3 nucleotides are TGCAGCGTTACTCGGGACAAATCCTACGAGCAGTACTTC. Translating it yields CSVTRDKSYEQYF.

The V gene is TRBV2, the J gene TRBJ2-2; 9 bases agree with TRBD2. CDR3 length equals 17 residues. Looked up from germline, CDR1 is SNHLY and CDR2 is FYNNEI. J was trimmed by 3 bases and V by 6 bases; bases with no gene match: 11. This CDR3 is CASRGAAGGRDTGELFF. The CDR3 DNA sequence: TGTGCCAGCAGAGGCGCCGCGGGGGGGCGAGACACCGGGGAGCTGTTTTTT.

The CDR3 DNA is TGTGCCAGCAGCCCAAGTACGGGAGATACGCAGTATTTT. Translated: CASSPSTGDTQYF. The V and J genes are TRBV5-6 and TRBJ2-3; no firm D call. There are 13 residues in the CDR3. CDR1 and CDR2 from the germline V gene are SGHDT and YYEEEE. Trimming removed 4 bases at V and 5 bases at J, with 11 bases between.